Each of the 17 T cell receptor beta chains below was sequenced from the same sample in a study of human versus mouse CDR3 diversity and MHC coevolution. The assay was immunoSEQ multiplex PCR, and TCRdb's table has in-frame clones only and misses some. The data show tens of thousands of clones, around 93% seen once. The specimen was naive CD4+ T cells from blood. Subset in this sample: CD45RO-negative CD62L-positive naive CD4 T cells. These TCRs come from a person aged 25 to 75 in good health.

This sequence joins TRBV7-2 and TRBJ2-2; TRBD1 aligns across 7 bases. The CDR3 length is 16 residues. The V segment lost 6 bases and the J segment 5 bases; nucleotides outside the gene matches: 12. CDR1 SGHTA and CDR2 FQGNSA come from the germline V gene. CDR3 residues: CASRPPSGGWTGELFF. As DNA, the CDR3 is TGTGCCAGCAGACCGCCGTCAGGGGGTTGGACCGGGGAGCTGTTTTTT.

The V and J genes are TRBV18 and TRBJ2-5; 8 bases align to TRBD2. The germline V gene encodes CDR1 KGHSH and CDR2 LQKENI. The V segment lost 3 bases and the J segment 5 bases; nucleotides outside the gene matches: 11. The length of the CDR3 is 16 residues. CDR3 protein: CASSPPPGGALETQYF. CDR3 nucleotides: TGTGCCAGCTCACCCCCCCCGGGGGGGGCCCTGGAGACCCAGTACTTC.

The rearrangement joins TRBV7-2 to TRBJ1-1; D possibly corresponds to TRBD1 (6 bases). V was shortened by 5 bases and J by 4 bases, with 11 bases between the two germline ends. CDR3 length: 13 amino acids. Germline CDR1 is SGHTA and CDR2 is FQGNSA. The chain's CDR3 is CASSPQGTTEAFF. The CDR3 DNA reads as TGTGCCAGCAGCCCTCAGGGGACCACTGAAGCTTTCTTT.

As DNA, the CDR3 is TGTGCCAGCAGACCCTCGACAGGGCATACCTACGAGCAGTACTTC. Its protein product is CASRPSTGHTYEQYF. This chain joins TRBV28 and TRBJ2-7; 7 bases are shared with TRBD1. The germline gives CDR1 MDHEN, CDR2 SYDVKM. Germline trimming cut 6 bases from V and 2 bases from J; bases unmatched to any gene: 10. The CDR3 length is 15 residues.

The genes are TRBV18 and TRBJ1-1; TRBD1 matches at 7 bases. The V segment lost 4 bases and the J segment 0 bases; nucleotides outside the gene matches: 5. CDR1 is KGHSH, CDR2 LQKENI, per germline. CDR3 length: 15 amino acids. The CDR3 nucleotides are TGTGCCAGCTCACTTACGGGACAGCTGAACACTGAAGCTTTCTTT. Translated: CASSLTGQLNTEAFF.

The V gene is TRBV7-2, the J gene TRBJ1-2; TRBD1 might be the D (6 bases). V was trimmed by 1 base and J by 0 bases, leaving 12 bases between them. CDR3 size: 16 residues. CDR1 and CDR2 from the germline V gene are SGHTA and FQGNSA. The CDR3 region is CASSLGGTLSNYGYTF. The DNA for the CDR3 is TGTGCCAGCAGCTTAGGGGGGACACTATCTAACTATGGCTACACCTTC.

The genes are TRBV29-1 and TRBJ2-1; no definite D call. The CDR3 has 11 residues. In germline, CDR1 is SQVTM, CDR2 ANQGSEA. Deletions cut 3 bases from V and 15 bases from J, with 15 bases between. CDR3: CSVDNGPSPFF. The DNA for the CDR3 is TGCAGCGTTGATAATGGTCCCAGTCCGTTCTTC.

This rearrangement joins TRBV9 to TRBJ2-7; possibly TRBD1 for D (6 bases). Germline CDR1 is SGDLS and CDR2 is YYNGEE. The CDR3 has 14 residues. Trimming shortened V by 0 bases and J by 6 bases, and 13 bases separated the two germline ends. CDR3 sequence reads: CASSVATGQLEQYF. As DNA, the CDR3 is TGTGCCAGCAGCGTAGCTACAGGGCAGCTCGAGCAGTACTTC.

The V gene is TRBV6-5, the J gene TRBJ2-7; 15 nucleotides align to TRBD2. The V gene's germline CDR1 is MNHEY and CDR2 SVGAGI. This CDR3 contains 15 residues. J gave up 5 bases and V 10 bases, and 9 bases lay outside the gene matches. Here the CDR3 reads CATRTSGGAIDEQYF. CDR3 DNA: TGTGCCACACGGACTAGCGGGGGGGCAATCGACGAGCAGTACTTC.

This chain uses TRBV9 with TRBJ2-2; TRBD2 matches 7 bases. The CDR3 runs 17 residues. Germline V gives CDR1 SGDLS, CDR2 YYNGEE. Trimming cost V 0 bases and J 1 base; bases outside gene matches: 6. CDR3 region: CASSVVSRGVNTGELFF. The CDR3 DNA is TGTGCCAGCAGCGTAGTGAGTCGGGGGGTGAACACCGGGGAGCTGTTTTTT.

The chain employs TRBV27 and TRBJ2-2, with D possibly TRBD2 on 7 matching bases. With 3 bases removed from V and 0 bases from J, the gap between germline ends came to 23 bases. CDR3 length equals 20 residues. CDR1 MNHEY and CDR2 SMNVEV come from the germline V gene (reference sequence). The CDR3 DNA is TGTGCCAGCAGTTTTATGAGGGGGGGCTGGGGCAGAGCGAACACCGGGGAGCTGTTTTTT. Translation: CASSFMRGGWGRANTGELFF.

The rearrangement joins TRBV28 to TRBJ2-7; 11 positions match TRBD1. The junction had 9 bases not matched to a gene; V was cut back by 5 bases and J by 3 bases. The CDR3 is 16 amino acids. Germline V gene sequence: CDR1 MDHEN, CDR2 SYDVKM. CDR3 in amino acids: CASSASGTGGYYEQYF. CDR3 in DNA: TGTGCCAGCAGTGCCTCCGGGACAGGGGGATACTACGAGCAGTACTTC.

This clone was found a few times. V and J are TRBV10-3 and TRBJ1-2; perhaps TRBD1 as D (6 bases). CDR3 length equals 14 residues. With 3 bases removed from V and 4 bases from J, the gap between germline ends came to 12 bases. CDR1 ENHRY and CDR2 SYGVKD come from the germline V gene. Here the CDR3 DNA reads TGTGCCATCAGTGATCACACAGGGACCTATGGCTACACCTTC. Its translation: CAISDHTGTYGYTF.

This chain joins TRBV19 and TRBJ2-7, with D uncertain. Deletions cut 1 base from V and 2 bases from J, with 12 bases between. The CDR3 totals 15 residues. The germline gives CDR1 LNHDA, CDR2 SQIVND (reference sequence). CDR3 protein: CASSIGQVITYEQYF. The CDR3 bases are TGTGCCAGTAGTATAGGGCAGGTGATTACCTACGAGCAGTACTTC.

The CDR3: CASSPRGEDREDGYTF. The CDR3, as DNA: TGTGCCAGCTCCCCCCGGGGGGAGGACAGGGAGGATGGCTACACCTTC. This sequence joins TRBV6-6 and TRBJ1-2, with TRBD1 matching 8 bases. CDR1 is MNHNY and CDR2 is SVGAGI in the germline V gene (reference sequence). The CDR3 length is 16 residues. J gave up 6 bases and V 8 bases, and 17 bases lay outside the gene matches.

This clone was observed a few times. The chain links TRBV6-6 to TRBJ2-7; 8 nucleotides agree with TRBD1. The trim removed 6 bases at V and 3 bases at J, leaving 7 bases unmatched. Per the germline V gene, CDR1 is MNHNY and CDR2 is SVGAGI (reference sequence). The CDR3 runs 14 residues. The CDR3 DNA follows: TGTGCCAGCAGCTATGGACAGGGTTACTACGAGCAGTACTTC. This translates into CASSYGQGYYEQYF.

DNA for the CDR3: TGTGCCAGCAGTGTTCTTCTGTTGAGCTCCTACGAGCAGTACTTC. Residues: CASSVLLLSSYEQYF. The gene calls are TRBV2 and TRBJ2-7; D gene ambiguous. Trimming took 4 bases from V and 0 from J, leaving 13 bases between them. Germline CDR1 SNHLY, CDR2 FYNNEI. This CDR3 spans 15 amino acids.